The clone carrying this TCR beta chain was found many times. Its cognate antigen is unknown. TCRdb independently ran MiXCR on the 5' RACE reads; one entry per CDR3 protein. This table holds approximately 220,000 distinct CDR3 sequences, about 26% found once. The data belong to a study of CD8 T cells in ankylosing spondylitis. Findings of the study overall: Some of these motif variants have turned up before, in reports on reactive arthritis synovial fluid and blood. Researchers reportedly found disease-linked clones significantly enriched in matched ankylosing spondylitis synovial fluid.

The V gene lost 0 bases and the J gene lost 2 bases, with 14 bases spanning the gap. CDR3 length equals 15 residues. Germline CDR1 reads DFQATT; CDR2 reads SNEGSKA (reference sequence). The rearrangement uses TRBV20-1 and TRBJ2-7, with a tentative D call TRBD2 (5 bases). Sequenced input: blood, either unsorted or a sorted T cell fraction (not recorded which). The TCR sequence derives from a male donor with ankylosing spondylitis or in good health (not recorded which). DNA for the CDR3: TGCAGTGCTAGAGATAGCGAGTTGTCAACCTACGAGCAGTACTTC. It codes for CSARDSELSTYEQYF.